These T cell receptor beta chains were read from a single sample in a study of neurological immune-mediated disorders. From the 5' RACE reads, TCRdb called clonotypes with MiXCR, one entry per CDR3 protein. The sample lists around 25,000 distinct CDR3 sequences, around 21% seen once, with roughly 17% in the top ten. The sequenced sample was PBMCs. Receptors were obtained from a woman aged 60-75 years in good health. Each CDR3 is given with its conserved first and last residue. Each record gives: V gene, CDR3 protein.

v_call: TRBV6-6; cdr3_aa: CASSLPSQRNTIYF
v_call: TRBV6-2/TRBV6-3; cdr3_aa: CASSYGRGSYSNQPQHF
v_call: TRBV6-2/TRBV6-3; cdr3_aa: CASRDTGDNEQYF
v_call: TRBV28; cdr3_aa: CASSLLTLYYKNIQYF
v_call: TRBV5-1; cdr3_aa: CASSSQLGTGGNEQFF
v_call: TRBV25-1; cdr3_aa: CASSTGGSDTGELFF
v_call: TRBV5-1; cdr3_aa: CASSLAQNRDTQYF
v_call: TRBV7-9; cdr3_aa: CASSLGGLYEQYF
v_call: TRBV11-2; cdr3_aa: CASSRYKGQGNYNEQFF
v_call: TRBV6-6; cdr3_aa: CASSKDRRLFF
v_call: TRBV5-1; cdr3_aa: CASSAIEDRGQTGIQYF
v_call: TRBV5-1; cdr3_aa: CASSFATSRVTDTQYF
v_call: TRBV5-5; cdr3_aa: CASSFLSPAYYGYTF
v_call: TRBV3-1; cdr3_aa: CASSQVVAGGPGEQFF
v_call: TRBV5-1; cdr3_aa: CASSLDTYENYEQYF
v_call: TRBV29-1; cdr3_aa: CSVGDQPQHF
v_call: TRBV28; cdr3_aa: CASSPPGSYSSNQPQHF
v_call: TRBV9; cdr3_aa: CASNVGQARYEQYF
v_call: TRBV4-1; cdr3_aa: CASSPRAMNTEAFF
v_call: TRBV5-1; cdr3_aa: CASSLETGANVLTF
v_call: TRBV6-5; cdr3_aa: CAARGRAGSSYNEQFF
v_call: TRBV5-1; cdr3_aa: CASSLGQGRTYGYTF
v_call: TRBV9; cdr3_aa: CASSPSWALSYEQYF
v_call: TRBV30; cdr3_aa: CAWSGVGRTLPWETQYF
v_call: TRBV7-2; cdr3_aa: CASSLGAGPYNEQFF
v_call: TRBV7-8; cdr3_aa: CASSLGRLAGNSHTGELFF
v_call: TRBV7-9; cdr3_aa: CASSSGAGDYEQYF
v_call: TRBV6-2/TRBV6-3; cdr3_aa: CASTQGLAGNEQFF
v_call: TRBV10-3; cdr3_aa: CAISESPPGNEQYF
v_call: TRBV10-3; cdr3_aa: CAISDTPGGTYEQYF
v_call: TRBV18; cdr3_aa: CASSPTRADEQYF
v_call: TRBV5-1; cdr3_aa: CASSWGGAGAEYNEQFF
v_call: TRBV20-1; cdr3_aa: CSARGGLAFYEQYF
v_call: TRBV2; cdr3_aa: CATQRGTGSPWEQYF
v_call: TRBV20-1; cdr3_aa: CSARGGQGYEQYF
v_call: TRBV11-2; cdr3_aa: CASSSAGGAGDTQYF
v_call: TRBV20-1; cdr3_aa: CSARDTGNTIYF
v_call: TRBV29-1; cdr3_aa: CSVGRGPTYNEQFF
v_call: TRBV7-3; cdr3_aa: CASSIRRFGDTEAFF
v_call: TRBV7-2; cdr3_aa: CASSLGGRTDTQYF
v_call: TRBV10-3; cdr3_aa: CAIRDGLGQETQYF
v_call: TRBV19; cdr3_aa: CASSIFGTINNQPQHF
v_call: TRBV6-1; cdr3_aa: CTSSEAGPVRAQHF
v_call: TRBV24-1; cdr3_aa: CATSDTGTGGRGTDTQYF
v_call: TRBV11-1; cdr3_aa: CASSPTSGRSHEQYF
v_call: TRBV4-2; cdr3_aa: CASSQDWTGETEAFF